This passage covers 17 T cell receptor beta chains from one sample sequenced in a study of cytomegalovirus exposure and HLA in healthy donors. PCR primers comprised 60 Vbeta and 13 Jbeta primers. Clones were read by immunoSEQ multiplex PCR, and TCRdb kept only the in-frame ones, dropping some. The sample records a few hundred thousand clones, around 90% being singletons. The source material was PBMCs. Receptors originate from a girl aged 2-9 years in good health and CMV-seronegative.

The CDR3 nucleotides read TGTGCCAGCACTCGGGATAGCGAAGATACGCAGTATTTT. Translated: CASTRDSEDTQYF. V gene TRBV27 combines with J gene TRBJ2-3, with D possibly being TRBD2 (5 bases). V was pared by 7 bases and J by 5 bases, with 13 bases between. Per germline, CDR1 MNHEY and CDR2 SMNVEV (reference sequence). This CDR3 has 13 residues.

The chain joins TRBV6-4 to TRBJ2-2; D is perhaps TRBD1 (6 bases). The germline V gene encodes CDR1 MRHNA and CDR2 SNTAGT. V lost 4 bases, J lost 2 bases, and 8 bases lay in between. This CDR3 contains 14 residues. CDR3 DNA sequence: TGTGCCAGCAGTGGACAGGTTAACACCGGGGAGCTGTTTTTT. This encodes CASSGQVNTGELFF.

V usage is TRBV2 and J usage is TRBJ2-7; the D gene is possibly TRBD2 (5 bases). V dropped 9 bases and J dropped 3 bases, with 15 bases sitting between them. CDR3 length: 13 amino acids. Looked up from germline, CDR1 is SNHLY and CDR2 is FYNNEI. CDR3 in amino acids: CARSPGRDYEQYF. The CDR3 DNA is TGTGCCAGGTCGCCCGGACGGGACTACGAGCAGTACTTC.

The CDR3 DNA reads TGTGCCACCAGGACAGGGGGCTCCTACGAGCAGTACTTC. Protein sequence: CATRTGGSYEQYF. V is TRBV19 and J is TRBJ2-7; 10 bases line up with TRBD1. In germline, CDR1 is LNHDA, CDR2 SQIVND (reference sequence). The junction had 3 bases not matched to a gene; V was cut back by 10 bases and J by 0 bases. This CDR3 region has 13 residues.

The chain has TRBV11-2 and TRBJ1-5; D perhaps matches TRBD1 (6 bases). The CDR3 extends over 15 amino acids. The V end lost 4 bases, the J end lost 2 bases, and 12 bases lay between the germline ends. Germline CDR1 and CDR2: SGHAT and FQNNGV. DNA for the CDR3: TGTGCCAGCAGCTCCGGGACAATGGGCAATCAGCCCCAGCATTTT. It is translated as CASSSGTMGNQPQHF.

This chain uses TRBV6-6 with TRBJ1-5, with D possibly being TRBD1 (5 bases). Per the germline V gene, CDR1 is MNHNY and CDR2 is SVGAGI (reference sequence). The V gene lost 6 bases and the J gene lost 4 bases, with 13 bases spanning the gap. The CDR3 runs 14 residues. The CDR3 sequence is CASRGQSPNQPQHF. The CDR3 DNA reads as TGTGCCAGCAGGGGGCAGAGTCCTAATCAGCCCCAGCATTTT.

The chain employs TRBV19 and TRBJ2-7, with 7 bases aligning to TRBD1. In germline, CDR1 is LNHDA, CDR2 SQIVND (reference sequence). With V trimmed by 5 bases and J by 3 bases, 4 bases remained unmatched. This CDR3 comprises 13 residues. The CDR3 sequence is CASSSRQGYEQYF. In DNA, the CDR3 is TGTGCCAGTAGTTCGAGACAGGGCTACGAGCAGTACTTC.

The CDR3: CASSDLTGGRTDTQYF. CDR3 coding DNA: TGTGCCAGCAGCGATCTGACGGGGGGGAGGACAGATACGCAGTATTTT. The chain uses TRBV9 and TRBJ2-3, with TRBD2 matching over 8 bases. The J segment lost 3 bases and the V segment lost 3 bases, leaving 9 bases of the junction unmatched. The CDR3 is 16 residues long. Germline V lookup: CDR1 SGDLS, CDR2 YYNGEE.

V usage is TRBV19 and J usage is TRBJ2-5; 16 bases line up with TRBD2. This CDR3 is 18 amino acids long. CDR1 is LNHDA, CDR2 SQIVND, per germline (reference sequence). The J segment lost 5 bases and the V segment lost 3 bases, leaving 9 bases of the junction unmatched. The CDR3 region is CASSIVPGLAGGGETQYF. In DNA form, the CDR3 reads TGTGCCAGTAGTATCGTCCCGGGACTAGCGGGAGGGGGGGAGACCCAGTACTTC.

This chain uses TRBV2 with TRBJ1-4; a possible D gene is TRBD1 (6 bases). V dropped 2 bases and J dropped 7 bases, with 20 bases sitting between them. Per germline, CDR1 SNHLY and CDR2 FYNNEI. The CDR3 runs 17 residues. CDR3 coding DNA: TGTGCCAGCAGTGAAAGACTGGGTCAGGGGACGGGTGAAAAACTGTTTTTT. Translated: CASSERLGQGTGEKLFF.

The rearrangement uses TRBV20-1 and TRBJ2-7; TRBD1 is a possible D gene (6 bases). The germline V gene has CDR1 DFQATT and CDR2 SNEGSKA (reference sequence). CDR3 length: 11 residues. Trimming removed 4 bases from V and 2 bases from J, with 6 bases in between. The CDR3 loop reads CSANRAYEQYF. The CDR3 DNA sequence: TGCAGTGCTAACAGGGCCTACGAGCAGTACTTC.

This chain uses TRBV25-1 with TRBJ1-2; tentatively, D is TRBD1 (6 bases). V lost 10 bases, J lost 8 bases, and 26 bases lay in between. CDR1 and CDR2 from the germline V gene are MGHDK and SYGVNS. The CDR3 contains 15 residues. CDR3 loop: CATSLPGERVGGYTF. In nucleotides, the CDR3 is TGTGCCACCTCTCTCCCAGGGGAAAGAGTGGGCGGCTACACCTTC.

This rearrangement joins TRBV10-3 to TRBJ1-2; the D gene is possibly TRBD1 (6 bases). Germline V gene data show CDR1 as ENHRY and CDR2 as SYGVKD. V lost 3 bases, J lost 13 bases, and 21 bases lay in between. The CDR3 sequence is 14 residues long. The CDR3 DNA reads TGTGCCATCAGTGAAGTAGGTCAGCAGGGGTCGACCACCTTC. It yields the protein CAISEVGQQGSTTF.

CDR3 sequence (DNA): TGTGCCAGCAGACCGGGACAGGGGAAAAATCAGCCCCAGCATTTT. It codes for CASRPGQGKNQPQHF. V is TRBV27 and J is TRBJ1-5, with 10 bases identical to TRBD1. The germline gives CDR1 MNHEY, CDR2 SMNVEV (reference sequence). CDR3 size: 15 residues. V shed 6 bases, J shed 4 bases, and the junction held 6 bases outside the gene matches.

Only one count was recorded for this clone. The chain combines TRBV7-9 with TRBJ2-1, with 10 bases matching TRBD2. The ends lost 4 bases at V and 1 base at J; junction bases unmatched: 13. CDR3 length: 19 residues. Germline CDR1 SEHNR, CDR2 FQNEAQ (reference sequence). The CDR3 bases are TGTGCCAGCAGCTCGCCCGCTAGCGGGAGTAATGTTTCCTACAATGAGCAGTTCTTC. Its protein product is CASSSPASGSNVSYNEQFF. The entire variable domain, with the rest obtained from reference TRBV7-9 and TRBJ2-1, is as follows: DTGVSQNPRHKITKRGQNVTFRCDPISEHNRLYWYRQTLGQGPEFLTYFQNEAQLEKSRLLSDRFSAERPKGSFSTLEIQRTEQGDSAMYLCASSSPASGSNVSYNEQFFGPGTRLTVL.

V gene TRBV4-2 combines with J gene TRBJ2-1; D perhaps matches TRBD2 (5 bases). The CDR3 contains 15 residues. In germline, CDR1 is LGHNA, CDR2 YNFKEQ. Trimming cost V 5 bases and J 6 bases, with 17 bases left between them. Here the CDR3 reads CASSYYFEGINEQFF. In DNA form, the CDR3 reads TGTGCCAGCAGCTACTACTTCGAGGGAATCAATGAGCAGTTCTTC.

V usage is TRBV25-1 and J usage is TRBJ1-5, with unresolved D. Germline CDR1 MGHDK, CDR2 SYGVNS. V lost 7 bases and J 9 bases, leaving 4 bases between the germline ends. This CDR3 is 9 amino acids long. CDR3 nucleotide sequence: TGTGCCAGCACTCGGCCCCAGCATTTT. Translation: CASTRPQHF. Full variable domain (remainder filled in from reference TRBV25-1 and TRBJ1-5): EADIYQTPRYLVIGTGKKITLECSQTMGHDKMYWYQQDPGMELHLIHYSYGVNSTEKGDLSSESTVSRIRTEHFPLTLESARPSHTSQYLCASTRPQHFGDGTRLSIL.